The 11 T cell receptor beta chains below were found in one sample sequenced in a study of blood T cell repertoires in COVID-19. The repertoire was sequenced with immunoSEQ multiplex PCR; TCRdb's copy has only in-frame clones and lacks some. Counted here are some 360,000 clones, roughly 87% occurring once; the ten biggest clones make up less than 5%. The sample was peripheral blood. These receptor sequences come from a woman aged 55-70 years with COVID-19, enrolled during active disease.

The V gene is TRBV7-2, the J gene TRBJ1-2; TRBD1 agrees at 10 bases. Trimming at V came to 5 bases and at J to 4 bases, leaving 4 bases not matched to a gene. The CDR3 is 14 residues long. CDR1 and CDR2 (germline): SGHTA, FQGNSA. As DNA, the CDR3 is TGTGCCAGCAGCATGGGGACAGGGGCCTATGGCTACACCTTC. This encodes CASSMGTGAYGYTF.

CDR3 in amino acids: CASKLDRANTGELFF. The CDR3 coding sequence is TGCGCCAGCAAACTTGACAGGGCGAACACCGGGGAGCTGTTTTTT. The rearrangement joins TRBV10-2 to TRBJ2-2; 7 bases map to TRBD1. CDR3 length equals 15 residues. Germline values: CDR1 WSHSY, CDR2 SAAADI. The ends lost 7 bases at V and 0 bases at J; junction bases unmatched: 5.

The chain employs TRBV6-5 and TRBJ1-2; 7 bases are shared with TRBD1. The CDR3 is 13 amino acids. Looked up from germline, CDR1 is MNHEY and CDR2 is SVGAGI. J gave up 4 bases and V 2 bases, and 1 base lay outside the gene matches. This chain's CDR3 is CASSYRTGYGYTF. The CDR3, as DNA: TGTGCCAGCAGTTACAGGACAGGCTATGGCTACACCTTC.

In DNA, the CDR3 is TGTGCCAGTGGGACAGGGGGTAATTCACCCCTCCACTTT. Its protein is CASGTGGNSPLHF. This chain uses TRBV19 with TRBJ1-6; 11 bases map to TRBD1. The CDR3 is made up of 13 amino acids. Per the germline V gene, CDR1 is LNHDA and CDR2 is SQIVND (reference sequence). V dropped 8 bases and J dropped 6; count of bases not matched to a gene: 0.

The chain is built from TRBV5-1 and TRBJ1-5; TRBD1 might be the D (6 bases). Germline V gene lookup returns CDR1 SGHRS and CDR2 YFSETQ. CDR3 length: 15 amino acids. The germline V and J ends were trimmed by 4 bases and 4 bases, with 15 bases remaining between them. CDR3 sequence (DNA): TGCGCCAGCAGCCCGGGAGGACAGCGGAATCAGCCCCAGCATTTT. Residues: CASSPGGQRNQPQHF.

The rearrangement links TRBV21-1 to TRBJ1-2; the D call TRBD1 from the table was never checked on the DNA. TRBV21-1 is reported as a pseudogene. The CDR3 totals 13 residues. For the CDR3, the DNA is TGTGCCAGCGGAAGCACGCGGACAGGTAACTACACCTTC. It is translated as CASGSTRTGNYTF.

This chain links TRBV27 with TRBJ2-1; 8 bases fit TRBD2. The germline V gene has CDR1 MNHEY and CDR2 SMNVEV (reference sequence). The V and J ends lost 7 bases and 3 bases, in that order; junction bases with no gene match: 5. The CDR3 sequence is 14 residues long. This chain's CDR3 is CASNPGGLYNEQFF. The CDR3 DNA reads as TGTGCCAGCAACCCGGGGGGGCTCTACAATGAGCAGTTCTTC.

The chain recombines TRBV12-3 or TRBV12-4 with TRBJ1-5, with 7 bases identical to TRBD1. CDR3 length: 13 amino acids. V lost 3 bases and J lost 4; bases outside the gene matches: 0. Written as DNA, the CDR3 is TGTGCCAGCAGTTTGACAGGGAATCAGCCCCAGCATTTT. It encodes CASSLTGNQPQHF.

J is TRBJ2-7 and V is TRBV10-3, with a possible D match to TRBD1 (5 bases). CDR3 length equals 13 residues. Trimming cost V 6 bases and J 7 bases, with 16 bases left between them. Germline V gives CDR1 ENHRY, CDR2 SYGVKD. CDR3 amino acids: CAISGQTTGEQYF. The CDR3 coding sequence is TGTGCCATCAGCGGACAAACAACTGGGGAGCAGTACTTC.

Here the CDR3 DNA reads TGTGCTAGTGACCGACTAGCGGGGGGTCCCAGGGAGCTGTTTTTT. This gives the protein CASDRLAGGPRELFF. The V gene is TRBV12-5, the J gene TRBJ2-2, with 13 bases fitting TRBD2. The germline gives CDR1 LGHNT, CDR2 FRNRAP. The CDR3 spans 15 residues. V lost 7 bases to trimming and J lost 9 bases; unmatched junction nucleotides: 8.

The V gene is TRBV7-9, the J gene TRBJ2-7; TRBD2 agrees at 7 bases. V lost 5 bases to trimming and J lost 3 bases; unmatched junction nucleotides: 1. The CDR3 contains 12 residues. Per the germline V gene, CDR1 is SEHNR and CDR2 is FQNEAQ (reference sequence). CDR3 residues: CASSRGSYEQYF. CDR3 nucleotides: TGTGCCAGCAGCCGCGGGAGCTACGAGCAGTACTTC.